The entry below gives a single T cell receptor (beta chain) sequence along with its context. There is no known antigen for this receptor. Library construction relied on 5' RACE. Each TCR library was prepared from 3,500 to 4,500 ng of total RNA. cDNA was synthesized with SMARTScribe reverse transcriptase in eight separate reactions per sample. During cDNA synthesis, template switching was used to introduce unique molecular identifiers that contained a 6-nucleotide sample barcode. TCRalpha and TCRbeta cDNA was amplified by two nested PCRs of approximately 17 and 9 cycles, with bead purification after each PCR. Before amplification, the cDNA was treated with uracil DNA-glycosylase and purified using the QIAquick PCR purification kit. The second PCR added Illumina TruSeq-compatible adapters along with sample-specific barcodes. Library quality and concentration were assessed using TapeStation and Qubit, and about 5.2 ng of each library was pooled. The pooled libraries were sequenced with 2 x 100 bp reads and custom sequencing primers on an Illumina HiSeq2500 single-index Rapid Run. Turning to the authors' computational methods: PCR and sequencing errors were corrected by UMI-based consensus assembly using MiGEC version 1.2.6. MiXCR version 2.1.1 was used to carry out V(D)J alignment, clonotype assembly and CDR3 extraction. To normalise gene usage, clonotype sharing and MAIT/NKT TCR abundance, the analysis used the top 1000, 10 000 and 20 000 clonotypes per sample. Diversity was computed as the inverse Simpson index with the vegan R package after downsampling to 27 000 UMIs. Paired Mann-Whitney U tests were applied to discordant twin pairs, and Benjamini-Hochberg correction was used for multiple testing. Based on TCRdb reprocessing of the reads, there is one entry per CDR3 protein sequence, and DNA is missing. TCRdb's processing, not the authors', yielded these V and J calls. The sample's clone listing holds about 160,000 distinct CDR3 sequences. Together, the top ten hold under 3.5% of the sample.

The data are from a study of monozygotic twins with inflammatory bowel disease (dated by TCRdb to about 2019). At the level of the whole study: In total, about 28 monozygotic twin pairs made up the full study: 19 Danish pairs, all IBD-discordant, plus nine German pairs, of which four were IBD-concordant and five were IBD-discordant. Disease-associated traits were sought mainly through comparisons between IBD patients and their genetically identical healthy co-twins within discordant pairs. Each individual had, on average, about 151 000 unique TCRalpha sequences and 181 000 unique TCRbeta sequences available for analysis.

From each donor, a roughly 2.7 ml peripheral blood sample was collected into PAXgene tubes and kept at -80 degrees C. Total RNA was isolated from whole blood with the PAXgene blood miRNA kit on an automated QIAcube, without T cell sorting. Peripheral blood from monozygotic twin pairs, either concordant or discordant for inflammatory bowel disease, underwent deep TCRalpha and TCRbeta repertoire profiling that used unique molecular barcoding. Smoking habits were recorded for all twin pairs, and each individual was classified as a current, former or never smoker. Study-wide conclusions, independent of this receptor: The results gave no support for a single strong signal or clonotype linked to IBD. Concordant and discordant twins showed no difference in repertoire similarity, possibly because of limited statistical power. Different T cell subtypes could not be distinguished in the analysis. IBD patients shared fewer clonotypes with other individuals than healthy twins did, most markedly in patients showing signs of disease activity. TCRbeta repertoire diversity, by inverse Simpson index, was decreased in IBD patients compared with their healthy co-twins. Differing immunosuppressive treatments among patients may have added background noise and inter-individual variability to the repertoires.

The sequence was obtained from a human donor with ulcerative colitis or Crohn's disease, or a healthy co-twin of an affected twin (not recorded which). Sequencing input: blood.

The CDR3 loop reads CASSLDRDRRTGGTQYF. Recombination connected TRBV11-2 to TRBJ2-5; the D call of TRBD1 rests on TCRdb alone, since no DNA is present to check it. CDR1 and CDR2 were assigned from the germline V gene as SGHAT and FQNNGV. The CDR3 measures 17 amino acids from cysteine to phenylalanine. Only the protein is available.